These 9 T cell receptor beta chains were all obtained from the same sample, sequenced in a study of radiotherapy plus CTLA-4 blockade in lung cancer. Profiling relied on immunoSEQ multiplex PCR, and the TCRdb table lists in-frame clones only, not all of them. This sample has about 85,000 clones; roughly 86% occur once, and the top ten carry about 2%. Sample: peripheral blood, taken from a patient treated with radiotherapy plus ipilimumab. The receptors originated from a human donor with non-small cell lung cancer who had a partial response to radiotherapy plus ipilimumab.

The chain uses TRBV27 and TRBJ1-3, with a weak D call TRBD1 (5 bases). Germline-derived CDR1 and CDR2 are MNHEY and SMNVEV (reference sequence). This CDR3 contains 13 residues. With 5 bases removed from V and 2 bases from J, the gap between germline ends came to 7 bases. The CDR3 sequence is CASSPTAGNTIYF. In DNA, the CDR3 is TGTGCCAGCAGTCCGACAGCTGGAAACACCATATATTTT.

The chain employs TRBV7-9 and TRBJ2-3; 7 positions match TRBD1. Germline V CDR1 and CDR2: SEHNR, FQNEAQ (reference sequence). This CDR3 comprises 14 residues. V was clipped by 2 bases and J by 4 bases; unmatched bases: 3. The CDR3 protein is CASSLQTGPDTQYF. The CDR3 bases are TGTGCCAGCAGCTTACAGACAGGGCCAGATACGCAGTATTTT.

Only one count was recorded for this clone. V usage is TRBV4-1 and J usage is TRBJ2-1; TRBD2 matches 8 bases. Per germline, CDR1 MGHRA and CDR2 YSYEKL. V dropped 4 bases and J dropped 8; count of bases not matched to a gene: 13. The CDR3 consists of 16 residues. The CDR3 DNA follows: TGCGCCAGCAGCCCAGCCGGGACTAGGATCCGCTATGAGCAGTTCTTC. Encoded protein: CASSPAGTRIRYEQFF.

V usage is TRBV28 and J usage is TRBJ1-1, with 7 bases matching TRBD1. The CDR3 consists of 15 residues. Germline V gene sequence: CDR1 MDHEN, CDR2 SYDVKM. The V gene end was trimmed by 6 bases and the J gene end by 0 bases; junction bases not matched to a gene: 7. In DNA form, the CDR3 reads TGTGCCAGCAGGTTACTTGACAGGGTGAACACTGAAGCTTTCTTT. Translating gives CASRLLDRVNTEAFF.

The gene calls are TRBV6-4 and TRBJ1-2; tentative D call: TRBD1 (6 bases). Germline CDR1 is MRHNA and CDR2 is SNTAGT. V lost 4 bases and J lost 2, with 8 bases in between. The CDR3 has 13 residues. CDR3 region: CASSAQGNYGYTF. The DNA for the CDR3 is TGTGCCAGCAGTGCACAGGGCAACTATGGCTACACCTTC.

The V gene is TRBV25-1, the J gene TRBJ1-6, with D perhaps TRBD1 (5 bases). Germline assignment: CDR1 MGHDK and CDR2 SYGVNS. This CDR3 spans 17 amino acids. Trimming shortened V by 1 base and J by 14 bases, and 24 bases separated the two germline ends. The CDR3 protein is CASSELSLPGLSRTLHF. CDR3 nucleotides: TGTGCCAGCAGTGAATTAAGTCTTCCAGGGTTGTCGCGGACCCTCCACTTT.

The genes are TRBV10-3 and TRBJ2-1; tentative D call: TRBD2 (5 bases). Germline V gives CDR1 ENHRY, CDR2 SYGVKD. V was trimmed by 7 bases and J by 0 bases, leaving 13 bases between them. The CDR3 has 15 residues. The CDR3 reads CAITPGSASYNEQFF. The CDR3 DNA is TGTGCCATCACCCCGGGAAGCGCCTCCTACAATGAGCAGTTCTTC.

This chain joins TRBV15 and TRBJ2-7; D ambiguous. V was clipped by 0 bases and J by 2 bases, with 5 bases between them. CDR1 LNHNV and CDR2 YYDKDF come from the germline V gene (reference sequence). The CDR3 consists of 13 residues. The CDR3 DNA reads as TGTGCCACCAGCAGAGATCTAGCCTACGAGCAGTACGTC. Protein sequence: CATSRDLAYEQYV.

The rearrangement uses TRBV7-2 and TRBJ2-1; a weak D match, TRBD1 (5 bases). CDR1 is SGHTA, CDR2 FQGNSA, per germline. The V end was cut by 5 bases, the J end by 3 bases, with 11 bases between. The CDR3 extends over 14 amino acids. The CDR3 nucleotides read TGTGCCAGCAGCCCTGACAGTCTCTACAATGAGCAGTTCTTC. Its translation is CASSPDSLYNEQFF.